The 22 T cell receptor beta chains listed next were all sequenced from one sample in a study of OX40 agonist ivuxolimab in advanced cancers. This table comes from immunoSEQ multiplex PCR, and its TCRdb copy is limited to in-frame clones, with some not included. Seen here are 15,000 to 20,000 clones, 75% to 90% observed once, and the top ten hold nearly 20%. The sample was CD4+ or CD8+ T cells sorted from blood, taken in a trial of the OX40 agonist ivuxolimab. The receptor set was obtained from an adult with an advanced solid tumor such as melanoma, head and neck, liver or kidney cancer.

The chain has TRBV11-2 and TRBJ2-1; D may be TRBD2 (6 bases). Germline V gene lookup returns CDR1 SGHAT and CDR2 FQNNGV. The CDR3 extends over 14 amino acids. Trimming pared 0 bases from V and 4 bases from J, leaving 7 bases between. In DNA, the CDR3 is TGTGCCAGCAGCTTAGAAGCGGGTTACAATGAGCAGTTCTTC. It translates to CASSLEAGYNEQFF.

The chain is built from TRBV15 and TRBJ1-5; D is perhaps TRBD1 (5 bases). Germline V gene sequence: CDR1 LNHNV, CDR2 YYDKDF (reference sequence). V was pared by 5 bases and J by 7 bases, with 18 bases between. This CDR3 comprises 15 residues. CDR3 in DNA: TGTGCCACCAGCGCCCGGAGGGCGCGGGGGCAGCCCCAGCATTTT. Its translation is CATSARRARGQPQHF.

This chain links TRBV11-2 with TRBJ2-2; a possible D gene is TRBD2 (6 bases). CDR1 and CDR2 (germline): SGHAT, FQNNGV. V dropped 1 base and J dropped 5 bases, with 11 bases sitting between them. The CDR3 consists of 15 residues. DNA of the CDR3: TGTGCCAGCAGCTTAGCCAGGGCGGGAACCGGGGAGCTGTTTTTT. Residues: CASSLARAGTGELFF.

V is TRBV2 and J is TRBJ2-5, with D perhaps assigned TRBD1 or TRBD2 (5 bases each). The CDR3 has 14 residues. Trimming stripped 5 bases from V and 5 bases from J, with 15 bases between. The germline V gene has CDR1 SNHLY and CDR2 FYNNEI. The CDR3 DNA follows: TGTGCCAGCAGTTCGGGACGCCGTGGGGAGACCCAGTACTTC. Encoded protein: CASSSGRRGETQYF.

The V gene is TRBV2, the J gene TRBJ2-7; D unclear. CDR1 SNHLY and CDR2 FYNNEI come from the germline V gene. The CDR3 runs 14 residues. V was trimmed by 3 bases and J by 0 bases, leaving 9 bases between them. CDR3: CASSDRISSYEQYF. CDR3 DNA sequence: TGTGCCAGCAGTGATCGGATTAGCTCCTACGAGCAGTACTTC.

This clone occurred once. CDR3 region: CASSPRLAGDTNEQFF. The DNA for the CDR3 is TGTGCCAGCAGCCCCAGACTAGCGGGAGATACCAATGAGCAGTTCTTC. The chain combines TRBV9 with TRBJ2-1; 12 nucleotides line up with TRBD2. CDR1 and CDR2 (germline): SGDLS, YYNGEE. Trimming took 4 bases from V and 6 from J; bases not matched to a gene: 8. This CDR3 has 16 amino acids.

The CDR3 reads CSVVRGAEQYF. For the CDR3, the DNA is TGCAGCGTTGTTCGGGGAGCCGAGCAGTACTTC. The gene calls are TRBV29-1 and TRBJ2-7; D perhaps matches TRBD2 (5 bases). The ends were cut back, 4 bases at V and 6 bases at J, with 10 bases in the middle. This CDR3 has 11 amino acids. Germline CDR1 is SQVTM and CDR2 is ANQGSEA.

V usage is TRBV6-9 and J usage is TRBJ2-7; D tentatively reads TRBD1 or TRBD2 (5 bases each). The V gene lost 5 bases and the J gene lost 4 bases, with 18 bases spanning the gap. The CDR3 contains 15 residues. CDR1 and CDR2 from the germline V gene are MNHGY and SVAAGI. CDR3 residues: CASSDSGTRAYEQYF. The CDR3 region has the DNA TGTGCCAGCAGTGACTCCGGGACCCGGGCATACGAGCAGTACTTC.

V usage is TRBV5-1 and J usage is TRBJ1-1; D perhaps matches TRBD1 (5 bases). This CDR3 has 14 amino acids. V shed 3 bases and J shed 1 base, with 10 bases lying between them. Germline loops: CDR1 SGHRS, CDR2 YFSETQ. Here the CDR3 reads CASSWGVENTEAFF. Written as DNA, the CDR3 is TGCGCCAGCAGCTGGGGCGTGGAGAACACTGAAGCTTTCTTT. The full variable domain, its missing parts supplied by reference TRBV5-1 and TRBJ1-1, is KAGVTQTPRYLIKTRGQQVTLSCSPISGHRSVSWYQQTPGQGLQFLFEYFSETQRNKGNFPGRFSGRQFSNSRSEMNVSTLELGDSALYLCASSWGVENTEAFFGQGTRLTVV.

This chain joins TRBV27 and TRBJ2-2, with no clear D. The CDR3 is 13 residues long. Germline values: CDR1 MNHEY, CDR2 SMNVEV (reference sequence). Between the trimmed V and J ends, which lost 5 bases and 6 bases, there was a span of 10 bases. In DNA, the CDR3 is TGTGCCAGCAGTACGCGACGGGCCGGGGAGCTGTTTTTT. Amino acids: CASSTRRAGELFF.

The chain has TRBV18 and TRBJ2-1, with 9 nucleotides matching TRBD2. Trimming took 3 bases from V and 3 from J; bases not matched to a gene: 3. CDR1 is KGHSH and CDR2 is LQKENI in the germline V gene. The CDR3 runs to 15 residues. The CDR3 DNA reads TGTGCCAGCTCACCGCGGGAGGGCTTCTACAATGAGCAGTTCTTC. As protein: CASSPREGFYNEQFF.

The V and J genes are TRBV29-1 and TRBJ2-5, with D maybe TRBD2 (6 bases). The V gene's germline CDR1 is SQVTM and CDR2 ANQGSEA. The CDR3 is made up of 11 amino acids. The V end lost 6 bases, the J end lost 7 bases, and 12 bases lay between the germline ends. The CDR3 here is CSVRDLGTQYF. CDR3 nucleotides: TGCAGCGTGAGGGACTTGGGGACCCAGTACTTC.

The count of this clone is one. The chain is built from TRBV7-3 and TRBJ2-2; D uncertain. CDR1 and CDR2 from the germline V gene are SGHTA and FQGTGA. The length of the CDR3 is 14 residues. V lost 5 bases and J 5 bases, leaving 12 bases between the germline ends. The CDR3 nucleotides read TGTGCCAGCAGCCCACAAACTGTAACCGGGGAGCTGTTTTTT. This translates into CASSPQTVTGELFF. The whole variable domain, remainder taken from reference TRBV7-3 and TRBJ2-2, is GAGVSQTPSNKVTEKGKYVELRCDPISGHTALYWYRQSLGQGPEFLIYFQGTGAADDSGLPNDRFFAVRPEGSVSTLKIQRTERGDSAVYLCASSPQTVTGELFFGEGSRLTVL.

V and J are TRBV10-3 and TRBJ2-1; TRBD1 aligns across 8 bases. V shed 9 bases and J 6 bases; nucleotides not matched to a gene: 7. CDR3 length: 13 residues. Germline values: CDR1 ENHRY, CDR2 SYGVKD. CDR3 sequence (DNA): TGTGCCATAACCGGACAGGGCTTCAATGAGCAGTTCTTC. It codes for CAITGQGFNEQFF.

The chain links TRBV30 to TRBJ2-5, with D unresolved. The length of the CDR3 is 12 residues. Germline assignment: CDR1 GTSNPN and CDR2 SVGIG (reference sequence). Trimming left V 0 bases short and J 5 bases short, with 7 bases between. The CDR3 loop is CAWSVLKETQYF. The CDR3 DNA reads TGTGCCTGGAGTGTACTGAAGGAGACCCAGTACTTC. Variable domain in full (rest from reference TRBV30 and TRBJ2-5): SQTIHQWPATLVQPVGSPLSLECTVEGTSNPNLYWYRQAAGRGLQLLFYSVGIGQISSEVPQNLSASRPQDRQFILSSKKLLLSDSGFYLCAWSVLKETQYFGPGTRLLVL.

The chain has TRBV18 and TRBJ1-1; D ambiguous. This CDR3 has 13 amino acids. The V end lost 6 bases, the J end lost 1 base, and 9 bases lay between the germline ends. Germline V gene sequence: CDR1 KGHSH, CDR2 LQKENI. CDR3 DNA sequence: TGTGCCAGCTCCCCGGCGCAGAACACTGAAGCTTTCTTT. This encodes CASSPAQNTEAFF. Based on the CDR3 plus reference TRBV18 and TRBJ1-1, the full variable domain is NAGVMQNPRHLVRRRGQEARLRCSPMKGHSHVYWYRQLPEEGLKFMVYLQKENIIDESGMPKERFSAEFPKEGPSILRIQQVVRGDSAAYFCASSPAQNTEAFFGQGTRLTVV.

The chain joins TRBV30 to TRBJ2-5; D is perhaps TRBD1 (5 bases). This CDR3 is 14 amino acids long. Trimming removed 4 bases from V and 5 bases from J, with 17 bases in between. The germline V gene has CDR1 GTSNPN and CDR2 SVGIG (reference sequence). The CDR3: CAWTYGPGWETQYF. The CDR3 region has the DNA TGTGCCTGGACCTACGGTCCAGGGTGGGAGACCCAGTACTTC.

This rearrangement joins TRBV5-6 to TRBJ2-3, with 7 bases aligning to TRBD2. This CDR3 region has 15 residues. Losses at the gene ends were 0 bases for V and 0 bases for J; bases not matched to a gene: 1. Germline V CDR1 and CDR2: SGHDT, YYEEEE. Here the CDR3 DNA reads TGTGCCAGCAGCTTGGCGGGGGGAAGCACAGATACGCAGTATTTT. Amino acids: CASSLAGGSTDTQYF.

This chain uses TRBV7-9 with TRBJ2-1; D ambiguous. Germline-derived CDR1 and CDR2 are SEHNR and FQNEAQ (reference sequence). CDR3 size: 13 residues. Between the trimmed V and J ends, which lost 2 bases and 8 bases, there was a span of 10 bases. The CDR3 sequence: CASSLSGIDEQFF. CDR3 DNA sequence: TGTGCCAGCAGCTTATCGGGTATCGATGAGCAGTTCTTC.

The chain is built from TRBV10-3 and TRBJ1-3; 8 nucleotides agree with TRBD1. With 6 bases clipped from V and 7 bases from J, the junction kept 5 bases outside the gene matches. Germline-derived CDR1 and CDR2 are ENHRY and SYGVKD. The CDR3 totals 13 residues. CDR3 region: CAIRDRAGNTIYF. Written as DNA, the CDR3 is TGTGCCATCAGGGACAGGGCGGGGAACACCATATATTTT.

The chain is built from TRBV23-1 and TRBJ2-2; D remains ambiguous. TRBV23-1 belongs to the ORF category, with a function that is uncertain. Trimming stripped 7 bases from V and 3 bases from J, with 12 bases between. This CDR3 contains 14 residues. The chain's CDR3 is CASKLQIYTGELFF. CDR3 bases: TGCGCCAGCAAATTACAGATTTACACCGGGGAGCTGTTTTTT.

DNA of the CDR3: TGTGCCAGCAGCAAACTACCCCTCACGGTGCAACTCTACAATGAGCAGTTCTTC. The encoded protein is CASSKLPLTVQLYNEQFF. This chain uses TRBV7-9 with TRBJ2-1; no reliable D call. The germline gives CDR1 SEHNR, CDR2 FQNEAQ (reference sequence). CDR3 length equals 18 residues. The germline V and J ends were trimmed by 5 bases and 3 bases, with 23 bases remaining between them.